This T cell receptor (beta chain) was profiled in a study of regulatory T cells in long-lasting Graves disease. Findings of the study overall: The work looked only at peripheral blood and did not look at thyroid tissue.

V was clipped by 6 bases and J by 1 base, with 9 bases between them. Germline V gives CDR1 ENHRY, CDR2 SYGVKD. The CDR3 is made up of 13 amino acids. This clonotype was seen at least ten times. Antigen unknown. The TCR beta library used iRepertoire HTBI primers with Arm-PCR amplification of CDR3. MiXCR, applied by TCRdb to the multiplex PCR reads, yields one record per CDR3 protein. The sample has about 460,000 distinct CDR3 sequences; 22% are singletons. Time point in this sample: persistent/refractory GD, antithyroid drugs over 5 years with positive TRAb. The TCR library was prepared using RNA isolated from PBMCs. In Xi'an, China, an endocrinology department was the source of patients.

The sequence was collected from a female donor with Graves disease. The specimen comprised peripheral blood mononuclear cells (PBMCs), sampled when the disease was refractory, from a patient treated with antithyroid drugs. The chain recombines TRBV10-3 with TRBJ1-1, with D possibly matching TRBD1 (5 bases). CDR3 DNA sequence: TGTGCCATCAGAGGGGTGGCGAACACTGAAGCTTTCTTT. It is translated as CAIRGVANTEAFF.